This T cell receptor (beta chain) was sequenced for a study of OX40 agonist ivuxolimab in advanced cancers. Regarding the study in general: Ivuxolimab was a fully human IgG2 agonistic monoclonal antibody targeting the costimulatory receptor OX40 (CD134). The paper covers the monotherapy dose-escalation part of the phase I ivuxolimab trial, which included N ≈ 57 patients. Peripheral TCRbeta sequencing aimed to test whether ivuxolimab altered TCR sequence diversity and caused clonal T-cell expansion. Of the roughly 52 dose-escalation patients, hepatocellular carcinoma was present in around 20, melanoma in approximately 15, renal cell carcinoma in 9 and head and neck cancer in 9. Patients were allowed to have had prior anti-PD-1, anti-PD-L1 or anti-CTLA-4 therapy, and around 40% of the dose-escalation patients had previously received checkpoint inhibitors. In the dose-escalation cohort, around four fifths of patients were male, and the mean age was approximately 55 years, with a range of about 23 to 90. Partial responses occurred in three dose-escalation patients, of whom one had hepatocellular carcinoma and two had cutaneous melanoma. Intravenous ivuxolimab was administered to patients every 2 weeks at six dose levels: 0.01, 0.1, 0.3, 1.5, 3 and 10 mg/kg.

The paper's findings and limits, for the study overall: The antigen specificity of the peripheral T cells that underwent clonal expansion was not determined. After ivuxolimab, CD8+ T cells had more expanded clones than CD4+ T cells on average. Low levels of normalized T-cell clonal expansion were also shown by some nonresponding patients. Clonal expansion of both CD4+ and CD8+ blood T cells was observed from baseline to week 6 at doses 0.1 to 3.0 mg/kg. In the 0.1-3.0 mg/kg groups, partial responders had among the lowest normalized peripheral clonal expansion, particularly in CD8+ T cells.

Remarks on this clone: What this receptor recognizes is not known. No quality values exist for individual bases; no much larger clone is one base distant.

The CDR3 measures 13 amino acids from cysteine to phenylalanine. This entry keeps only the CDR3 DNA: 39 bases, framed from base 1. Sequences ENHRY (CDR1) and SYGVKD (CDR2) are obtained from the germline V gene. V gives up 7 bases and J gives up 2 bases, and the segment between their germline ends measures 11 bases. For sequencing of the TCRbeta CDR3 region, genomic DNA was extracted from the sorted cells. The immunoSEQ Assay was used to sequence the TCRbeta CDR3 regions. Imported from immuneACCESS, the table was reduced by TCRdb to in-frame sequences with V and J called. These copies leave out some clones; in studies compared against another copy, an unresolved V gene accounts for under half, and the cause of the remainder is not known. For this sample the table gives more than 50,000 clones, of which approximately 89% were detected only once. The ten biggest clones cover roughly 13% of the sample.

The trial excluded patients who had a history of autoimmune disease or who were on systemic immunosuppression. Peripheral blood for TCR sequencing was drawn from every dose cohort at baseline, at cycle 4 day 1 and at cycle 7 day 1. The samples were taken from a phase I, first-in-human, multicenter, open-label dose-escalation trial of ivuxolimab. The trial enrolled adults with locally advanced or metastatic head and neck squamous cell, hepatocellular, melanoma or renal cell carcinoma. Before TCR sequencing, CD4+ and CD8+ T cells were separately sorted from peripheral blood. Here the sequenced sample was CD4+ or CD8+ T cells sorted from blood, taken in a trial of the OX40 agonist ivuxolimab. This clonotype was obtained from an adult with an advanced solid tumor such as melanoma, head and neck, liver or kidney cancer. The chain is made from TRBV10-3 and TRBJ1-1; a tentative D call is TRBD1 (5 bases match). The CDR3 is CAIMGRANTEAFF. The nucleotides read TGTGCCATCATGGGACGGGCAAACACTGAAGCTTTCTTT.